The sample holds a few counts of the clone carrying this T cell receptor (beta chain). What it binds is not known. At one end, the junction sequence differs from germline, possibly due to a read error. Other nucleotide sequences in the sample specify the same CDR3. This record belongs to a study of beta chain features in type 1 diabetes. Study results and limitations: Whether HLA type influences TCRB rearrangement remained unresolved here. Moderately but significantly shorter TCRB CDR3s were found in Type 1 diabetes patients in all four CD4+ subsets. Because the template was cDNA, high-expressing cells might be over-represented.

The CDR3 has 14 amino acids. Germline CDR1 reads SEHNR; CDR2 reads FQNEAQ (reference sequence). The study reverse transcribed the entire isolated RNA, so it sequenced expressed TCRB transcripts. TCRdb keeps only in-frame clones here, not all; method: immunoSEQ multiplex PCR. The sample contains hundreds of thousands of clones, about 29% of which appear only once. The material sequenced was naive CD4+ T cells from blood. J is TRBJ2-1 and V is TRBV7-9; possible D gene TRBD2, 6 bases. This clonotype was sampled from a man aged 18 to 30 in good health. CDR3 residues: CASSLASSYNEQFF. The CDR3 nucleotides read TGTGCCAGCAGCCTAGCGAGCTCCTACAATGAGCAGTTCTTC.